These T cell receptor beta chains were read from a single sample in a study of blood T cell repertoires in COVID-19. Libraries were prepared by immunoSEQ multiplex PCR; TCRdb keeps only in-frame clonotypes and omits some of them. The profile shows 65,000 to 90,000 clones, more than 80% of them singletons. The material sequenced was peripheral blood. The receptors derive from a woman older than 75 with acute or convalescent COVID-19. Each CDR3 is given with its conserved first and last residue. A D gene is named only where the DNA matches it firmly. Clone size is not always given. Where it is, it says once, few, many or a class for expanded clones.

j_call d_call clone_size v_call cdr3_aa cdr3_nt
TRBJ2-5 TRBD1 few TRBV19 CASSLGTAWETQYF TGTGCCAGTAGTCTTGGGACAGCTTGGGAGACCCAGTACTTC
TRBJ2-7 - once TRBV30 CAWSASGQSSYEQYF TGTGCCTGGAGTGCATCCGGACAGAGCTCCTACGAGCAGTACTTC
TRBJ2-7 TRBD1 - TRBV4-1 CASSHDRTGGWDEQYF TGCGCCAGCAGTCACGATCGGACAGGGGGTTGGGACGAGCAGTACTTC
TRBJ2-7 TRBD1 once TRBV28 CASSRQGIEQYF TGTGCCAGCAGCCGACAGGGGATCGAGCAGTACTTC
TRBJ2-6 TRBD1 - TRBV4-2 CASSLGQGARAGANVLTF TGTGCCAGCAGCCTCGGACAGGGGGCCCGTGCCGGGGCCAACGTCCTGACTTTC
TRBJ1-2 - - TRBV6-6 CASHPRGGPYGYTF TGTGCCAGCCATCCCCGGGGGGGACCTTATGGCTACACCTTC
TRBJ2-1 TRBD2 - TRBV3-1/TRBV3-2 CASSRTSGRDNEQFF TGTGCCAGCAGCCGGACTAGCGGGAGAGACAATGAGCAGTTCTTC
TRBJ1-5 TRBD1 - TRBV2 CASSVQGAMSNQPQHF TGTGCCAGCAGTGTACAGGGGGCGATGAGCAATCAGCCCCAGCATTTT
TRBJ2-7 - - TRBV10-1 CASSEHSYEQYF TGCGCCAGCAGTGAGCACTCCTACGAGCAGTACTTC
TRBJ2-3 - - TRBV19 CASMGGDTQYF TGTGCCAGTATGGGGGGAGATACGCAGTATTTT
TRBJ2-7 TRBD2 few TRBV18 CASSPLAGYYEQYF TGTGCCAGCTCTCCGCTAGCGGGTTATTACGAGCAGTACTTC
TRBJ2-7 - - TRBV29-1 CSVGQSTGEQYF TGCAGCGTCGGACAGTCCACTGGCGAGCAGTACTTC
TRBJ2-1 TRBD2 few TRBV4-2 CASSQDLTSSYNEQFF TGTGCCAGCAGCCAAGATCTGACTAGCAGTTACAATGAGCAGTTCTTC
TRBJ1-1 - once TRBV19 CASSMTREAFF TGTGCCAGTAGTATGACCAGGGAAGCTTTCTTT
TRBJ2-2 TRBD1 - TRBV4-3 CASSQEQGAYTGELFF TGCGCCAGCAGCCAAGAACAGGGGGCGTACACCGGGGAGCTGTTTTTT
TRBJ2-1 TRBD2 once TRBV7-3 CASSLGGLAGARREQFF TGTGCCAGCAGCTTAGGGGGACTAGCGGGAGCGAGAAGGGAGCAGTTCTTC
TRBJ2-3 TRBD2 - TRBV28 CASRSSGTSDTQYF TGTGCCAGCAGGTCTAGCGGGACCTCAGATACGCAGTATTTT
TRBJ2-3 - - TRBV5-4 CASSLVGAPDTQYF TGTGCCAGCAGCTTGGTGGGCGCCCCAGATACGCAGTATTTT
TRBJ2-6 - - TRBV5-5 CASSKTMDSSGANVLTF TGTGCCAGCAGCAAGACTATGGACAGCTCTGGGGCCAACGTCCTGACTTTC
TRBJ2-3 TRBD2 - TRBV7-2 CASSLAVVSSGKLADTQYF TGTGCCAGCAGCTTAGCGGTCGTCTCTAGCGGAAAATTAGCGGATACGCAGTATTTT
TRBJ2-7 TRBD2 - TRBV5-1 CASSLGGGVSIHYEQYF TGCGCCAGCAGCTTGGGGGGAGGGGTTTCAATTCACTACGAGCAGTACTTC
TRBJ1-5 TRBD1 few TRBV5-6 CASSTTGGARNQPQHF TGTGCCAGCAGCACTACAGGGGGCGCGAGAAATCAGCCCCAGCATTTT
TRBJ2-7 TRBD1 - TRBV7-9 CASSPGTGRAYEQYF TGTGCCAGCAGCCCAGGGACAGGGAGGGCCTACGAGCAGTACTTC
TRBJ2-7 TRBD1 - TRBV7-8 CASSPDRAFEGYF TGTGCCAGCAGCCCGGACAGGGCATTTGAGGGGTACTTC
TRBJ1-2 - - TRBV25-1 CASSGGGRGYTF TGTGCCAGCAGTGGGGGCGGTAGGGGCTACACCTTC
TRBJ1-6 TRBD1 - TRBV6-5 CAGRGANSPLHF TGTGCCGGCAGGGGGGCTAATTCACCCCTCCACTTT
TRBJ2-3 - - TRBV2 CASSEAGVYPLGSDTQYF TGTGCCAGCAGTGAAGCGGGAGTTTATCCACTGGGGTCAGATACGCAGTATTTT